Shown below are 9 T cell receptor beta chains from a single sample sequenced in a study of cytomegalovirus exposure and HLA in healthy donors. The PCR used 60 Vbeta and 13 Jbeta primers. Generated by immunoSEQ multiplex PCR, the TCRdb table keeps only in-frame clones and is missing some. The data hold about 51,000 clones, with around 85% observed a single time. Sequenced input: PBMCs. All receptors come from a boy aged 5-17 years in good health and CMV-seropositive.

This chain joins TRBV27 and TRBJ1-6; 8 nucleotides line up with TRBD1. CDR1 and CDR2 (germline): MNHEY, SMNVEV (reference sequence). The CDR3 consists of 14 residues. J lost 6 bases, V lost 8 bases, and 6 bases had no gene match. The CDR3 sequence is CASRDGQGNSPLHF. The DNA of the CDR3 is TGTGCCAGCCGGGACGGACAGGGTAATTCACCCCTCCACTTT.

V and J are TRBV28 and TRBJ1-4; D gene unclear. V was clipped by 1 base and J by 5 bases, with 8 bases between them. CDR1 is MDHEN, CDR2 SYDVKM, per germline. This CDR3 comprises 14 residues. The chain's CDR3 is CASSLSGGNEKLFF. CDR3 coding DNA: TGTGCCAGCAGTTTATCCGGCGGGAATGAAAAACTGTTTTTT.

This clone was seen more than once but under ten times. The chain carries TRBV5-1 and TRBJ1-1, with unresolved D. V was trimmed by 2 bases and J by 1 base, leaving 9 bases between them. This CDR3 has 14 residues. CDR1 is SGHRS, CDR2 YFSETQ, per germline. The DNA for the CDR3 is TGCGCCAGCAGCTTACTGACGGGGAACACTGAAGCTTTCTTT. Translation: CASSLLTGNTEAFF.

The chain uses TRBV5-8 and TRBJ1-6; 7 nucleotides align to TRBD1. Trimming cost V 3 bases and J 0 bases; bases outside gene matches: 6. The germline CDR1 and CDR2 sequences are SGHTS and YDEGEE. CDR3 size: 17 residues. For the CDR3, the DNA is TGTGCCAGCAGCTGGGGGACAGACTACTCCTATAATTCACCCCTCCACTTT. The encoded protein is CASSWGTDYSYNSPLHF.

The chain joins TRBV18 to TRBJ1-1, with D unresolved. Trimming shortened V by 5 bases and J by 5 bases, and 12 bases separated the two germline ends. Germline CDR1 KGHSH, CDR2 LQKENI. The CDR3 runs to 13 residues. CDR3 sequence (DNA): TGTGCCAGCTCATTTACCGGGGAAACTGAAGCTTTCTTT. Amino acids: CASSFTGETEAFF.

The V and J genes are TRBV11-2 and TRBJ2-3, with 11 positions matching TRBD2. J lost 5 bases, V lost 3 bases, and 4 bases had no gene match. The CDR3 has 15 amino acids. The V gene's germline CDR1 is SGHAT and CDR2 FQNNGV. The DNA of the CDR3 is TGTGCCAGCAGCTTTTTAACTAGCGGGGGAGATACGCAGTATTTT. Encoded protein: CASSFLTSGGDTQYF.

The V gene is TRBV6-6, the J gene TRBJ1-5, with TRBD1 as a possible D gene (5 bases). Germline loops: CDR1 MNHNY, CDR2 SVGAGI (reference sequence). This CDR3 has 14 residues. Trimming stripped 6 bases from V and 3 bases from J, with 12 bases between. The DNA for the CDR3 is TGTGCCAGCAGCTTAGCAGGGTTCAATCAGCCCCAGCATTTT. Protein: CASSLAGFNQPQHF.

DNA for the CDR3: TGTGCCAGCAGTTACGATGCAGGGGCTAATCAGCCCCAGCATTTT. Translated, it gives CASSYDAGANQPQHF. The chain uses TRBV6-5 and TRBJ1-5; perhaps TRBD1 as D (6 bases). The CDR3 is 15 amino acids. Per germline, CDR1 MNHEY and CDR2 SVGAGI. V lost 2 bases and J lost 4, with 12 bases in between.

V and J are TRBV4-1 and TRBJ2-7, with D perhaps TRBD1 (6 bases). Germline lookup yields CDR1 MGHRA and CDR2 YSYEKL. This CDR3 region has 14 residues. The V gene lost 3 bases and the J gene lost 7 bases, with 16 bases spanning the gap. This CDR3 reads CASSQLTGSQEQYF. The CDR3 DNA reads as TGCGCCAGCAGCCAGTTGACAGGTTCACAGGAGCAGTACTTC.